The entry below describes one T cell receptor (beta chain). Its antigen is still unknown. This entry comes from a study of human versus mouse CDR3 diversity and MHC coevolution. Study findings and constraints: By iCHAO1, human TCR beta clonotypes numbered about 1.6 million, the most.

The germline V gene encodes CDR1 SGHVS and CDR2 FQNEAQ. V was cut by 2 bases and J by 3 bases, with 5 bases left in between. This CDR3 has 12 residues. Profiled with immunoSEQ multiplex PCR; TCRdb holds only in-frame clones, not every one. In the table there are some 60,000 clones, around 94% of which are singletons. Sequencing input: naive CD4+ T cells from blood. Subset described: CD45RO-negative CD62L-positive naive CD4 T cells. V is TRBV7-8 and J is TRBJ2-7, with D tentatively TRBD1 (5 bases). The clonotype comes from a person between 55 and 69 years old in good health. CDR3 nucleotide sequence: TGTGCCAGCAGCTTACAGGGCTACGAGCAGTACTTC. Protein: CASSLQGYEQYF.